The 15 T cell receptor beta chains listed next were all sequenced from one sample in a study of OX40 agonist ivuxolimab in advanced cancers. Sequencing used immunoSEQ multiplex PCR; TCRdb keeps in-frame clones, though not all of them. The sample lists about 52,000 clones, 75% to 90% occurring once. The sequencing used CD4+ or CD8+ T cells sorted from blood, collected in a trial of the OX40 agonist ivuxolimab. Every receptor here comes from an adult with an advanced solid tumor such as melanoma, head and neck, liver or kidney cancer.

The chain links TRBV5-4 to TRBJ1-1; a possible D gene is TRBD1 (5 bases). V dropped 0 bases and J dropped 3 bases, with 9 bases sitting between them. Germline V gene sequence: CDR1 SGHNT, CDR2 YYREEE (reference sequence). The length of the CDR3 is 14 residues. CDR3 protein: CASSLGGGYTEAFF. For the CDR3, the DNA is TGTGCCAGCAGCTTGGGGGGGGGATACACTGAAGCTTTCTTT.

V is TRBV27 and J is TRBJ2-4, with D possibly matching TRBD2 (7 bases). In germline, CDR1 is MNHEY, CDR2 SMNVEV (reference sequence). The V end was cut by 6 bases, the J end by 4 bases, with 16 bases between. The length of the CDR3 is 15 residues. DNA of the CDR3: TGTGCCAGCAGCCACCCGGGGGGCAGTAAAAACATTCAGTACTTC. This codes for CASSHPGGSKNIQYF.

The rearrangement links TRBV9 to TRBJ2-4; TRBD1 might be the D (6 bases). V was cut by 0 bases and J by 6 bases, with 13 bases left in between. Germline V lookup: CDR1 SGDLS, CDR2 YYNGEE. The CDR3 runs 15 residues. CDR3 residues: CASSVESGARNIQYF. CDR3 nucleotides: TGTGCCAGCAGCGTAGAATCAGGGGCGAGAAACATTCAGTACTTC.

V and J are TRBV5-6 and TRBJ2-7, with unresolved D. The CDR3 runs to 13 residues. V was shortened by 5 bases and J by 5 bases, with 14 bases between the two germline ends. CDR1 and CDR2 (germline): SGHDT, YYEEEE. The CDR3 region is CASSHERRNEQYF. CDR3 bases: TGTGCCAGCAGTCACGAAAGGCGGAACGAGCAGTACTTC. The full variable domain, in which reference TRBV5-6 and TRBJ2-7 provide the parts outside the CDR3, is DAGVTQSPTHLIKTRGQQVTLRCSPKSGHDTVSWYQQALGQGPQFIFQYYEEEERQRGNFPDRFSGHQFPNYSSELNVNALLLGDSALYLCASSHERRNEQYFGPGTRLTVT.

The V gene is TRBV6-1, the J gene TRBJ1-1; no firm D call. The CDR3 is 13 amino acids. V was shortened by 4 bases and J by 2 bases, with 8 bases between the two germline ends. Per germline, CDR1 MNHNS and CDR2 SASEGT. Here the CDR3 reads CASSGKFNTEAFF. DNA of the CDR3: TGTGCCAGCAGTGGCAAGTTCAACACTGAAGCTTTCTTT.

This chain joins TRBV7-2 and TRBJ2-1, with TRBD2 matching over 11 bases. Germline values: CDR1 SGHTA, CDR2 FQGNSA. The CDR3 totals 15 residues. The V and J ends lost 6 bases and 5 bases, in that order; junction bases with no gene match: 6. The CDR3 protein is CASSLTSGGNNEQFF. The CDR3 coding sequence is TGTGCCAGCAGTCTCACTAGCGGGGGAAACAATGAGCAGTTCTTC.

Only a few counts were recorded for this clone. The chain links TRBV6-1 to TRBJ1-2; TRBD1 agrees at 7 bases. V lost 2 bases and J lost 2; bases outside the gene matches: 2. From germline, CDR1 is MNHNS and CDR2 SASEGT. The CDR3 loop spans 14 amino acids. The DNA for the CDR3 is TGTGCCAGCAGTGAAATACAGGGGAACTATGGCTACACCTTC. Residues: CASSEIQGNYGYTF.

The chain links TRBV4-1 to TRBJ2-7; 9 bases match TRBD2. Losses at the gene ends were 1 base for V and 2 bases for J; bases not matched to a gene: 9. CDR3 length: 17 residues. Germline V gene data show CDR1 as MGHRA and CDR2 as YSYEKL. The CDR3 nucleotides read TGCGCCAGCAGCCAAGCTCCTCTAGCGGGGTCGCCCTACGAGCAGTACTTC. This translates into CASSQAPLAGSPYEQYF.

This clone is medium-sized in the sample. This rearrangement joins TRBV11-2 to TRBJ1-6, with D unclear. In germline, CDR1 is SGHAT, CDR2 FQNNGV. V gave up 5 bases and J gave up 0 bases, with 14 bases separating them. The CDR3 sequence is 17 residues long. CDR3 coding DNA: TGTGCCAGCAGCCCACCCCCCACACGCTCCTATAATTCACCCCTCCACTTT. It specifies CASSPPPTRSYNSPLHF.

CDR3 amino acids: CASSFGQNYGYTF. The CDR3 DNA reads TGTGCCAGCAGTTTCGGCCAAAACTATGGCTACACCTTC. The chain joins TRBV27 to TRBJ1-2; no clear D gene. In germline, CDR1 is MNHEY, CDR2 SMNVEV (reference sequence). CDR3 length equals 13 residues. Trimming pared 3 bases from V and 2 bases from J, leaving 7 bases between.

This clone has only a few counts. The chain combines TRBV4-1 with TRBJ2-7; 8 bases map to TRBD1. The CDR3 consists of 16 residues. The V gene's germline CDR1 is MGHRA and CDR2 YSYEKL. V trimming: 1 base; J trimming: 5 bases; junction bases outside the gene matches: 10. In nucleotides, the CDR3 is TGCGCCAGCAGCCAAGTGTATCAGGACAGGGACCACGAGCAGTACTTC. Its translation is CASSQVYQDRDHEQYF.

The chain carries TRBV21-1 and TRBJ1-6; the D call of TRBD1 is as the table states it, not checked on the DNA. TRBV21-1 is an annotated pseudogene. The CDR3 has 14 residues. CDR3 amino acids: CASTRGSYNSPLHF. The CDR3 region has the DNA TGTGCCAGCACTAGGGGATCCTATAATTCACCCCTCCACTTT.

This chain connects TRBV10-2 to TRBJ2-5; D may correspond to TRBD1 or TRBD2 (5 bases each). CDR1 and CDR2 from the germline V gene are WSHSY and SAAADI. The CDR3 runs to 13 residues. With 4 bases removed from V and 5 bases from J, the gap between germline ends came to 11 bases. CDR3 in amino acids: CASSGSGDETQYF. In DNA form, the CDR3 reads TGCGCCAGCAGTGGCTCCGGGGACGAGACCCAGTACTTC.

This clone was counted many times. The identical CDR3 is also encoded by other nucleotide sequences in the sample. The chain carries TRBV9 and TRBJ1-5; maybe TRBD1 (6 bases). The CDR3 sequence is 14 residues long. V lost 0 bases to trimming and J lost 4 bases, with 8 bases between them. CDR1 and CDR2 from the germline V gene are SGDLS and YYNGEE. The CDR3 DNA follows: TGTGCCAGCAGCGTAGGGGGGCCGAATCAGCCCCAGCATTTT. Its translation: CASSVGGPNQPQHF.

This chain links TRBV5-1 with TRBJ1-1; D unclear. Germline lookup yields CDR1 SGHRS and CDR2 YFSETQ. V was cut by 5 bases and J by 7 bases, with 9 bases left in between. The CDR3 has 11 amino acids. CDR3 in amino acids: CASSPGVEAFF. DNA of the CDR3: TGCGCCAGCAGTCCGGGAGTTGAAGCTTTCTTT.